The clone carrying this TCR beta chain was seen only once. The primer mix had 60 Vbeta and 13 Jbeta primers. The data were produced by immunoSEQ multiplex PCR, yet TCRdb's version contains in-frame clones alone and is incomplete. The sample lists some 84,000 clones; around four fifths were seen once. The record originates from a study of cytomegalovirus exposure and HLA in healthy donors. There are 14 residues in the CDR3. Trimming stripped 3 bases from V and 0 bases from J, with 5 bases between. Germline assignment: CDR1 MDHEN and CDR2 SYDVKM. V is TRBV28 and J is TRBJ1-4; D remains ambiguous. The TCR comes from a male donor in good health and CMV-seropositive. Source material: PBMCs. The DNA for the CDR3 is TGTGCCAGCAGTTTCCCTGCAACTAATGAAAAACTGTTTTTT. It is translated as CASSFPATNEKLFF.